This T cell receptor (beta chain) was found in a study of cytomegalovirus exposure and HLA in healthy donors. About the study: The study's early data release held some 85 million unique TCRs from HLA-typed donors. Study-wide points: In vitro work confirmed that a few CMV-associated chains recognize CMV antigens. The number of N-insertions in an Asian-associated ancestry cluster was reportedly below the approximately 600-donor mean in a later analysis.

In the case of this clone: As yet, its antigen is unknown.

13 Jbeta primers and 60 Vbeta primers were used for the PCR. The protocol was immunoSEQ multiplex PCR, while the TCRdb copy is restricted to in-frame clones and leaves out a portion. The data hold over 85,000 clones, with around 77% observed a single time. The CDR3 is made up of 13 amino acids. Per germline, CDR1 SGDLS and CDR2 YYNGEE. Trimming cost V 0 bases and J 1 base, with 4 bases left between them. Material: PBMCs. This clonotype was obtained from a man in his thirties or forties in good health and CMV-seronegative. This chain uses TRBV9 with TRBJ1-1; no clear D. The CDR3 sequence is CASSVDSNTEAFF. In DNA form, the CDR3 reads TGTGCCAGCAGCGTAGACTCGAACACTGAAGCTTTCTTT.